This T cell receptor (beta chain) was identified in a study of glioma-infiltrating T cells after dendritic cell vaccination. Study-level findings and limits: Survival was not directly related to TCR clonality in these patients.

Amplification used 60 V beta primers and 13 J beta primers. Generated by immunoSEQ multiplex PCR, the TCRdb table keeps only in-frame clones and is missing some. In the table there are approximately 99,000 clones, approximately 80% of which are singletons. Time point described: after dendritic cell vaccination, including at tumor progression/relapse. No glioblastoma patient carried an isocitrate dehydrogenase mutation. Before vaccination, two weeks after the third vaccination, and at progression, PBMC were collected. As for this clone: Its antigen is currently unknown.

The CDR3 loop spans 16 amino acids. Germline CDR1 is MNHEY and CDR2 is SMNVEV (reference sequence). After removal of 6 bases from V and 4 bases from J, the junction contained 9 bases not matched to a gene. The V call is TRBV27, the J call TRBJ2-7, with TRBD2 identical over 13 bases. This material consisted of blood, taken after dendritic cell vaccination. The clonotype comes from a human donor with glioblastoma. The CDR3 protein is CASRTPGLAGFYEQYF. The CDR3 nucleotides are TGTGCCAGCAGAACCCCGGGACTAGCGGGGTTTTACGAGCAGTACTTC.